A selection of T cell receptor beta chains follows, all from one sample in a study of graft-versus-host responses after intestinal transplantation. Their cognate antigens are unknown. Here immunoSEQ multiplex PCR was the method, and the copy in TCRdb shows in-frame clones only, minus some. Here the sample spans around 97,000 clones, roughly 91% being singletons. Material: unstimulated CD4+ T cells sorted from spleen or lymph node cells, obtained before transplant. These receptors were taken from a human donor who was the organ donor for an intestinal transplant. Each CDR3 is given with its conserved first and last residue. Fields, in order: CDR3 protein, D gene, V gene, J gene. The D gene is left open where the match is weak.

CDR3aa: CASSSGTDTQYF
d_gene: -
v_gene: TRBV27
j_gene: TRBJ2-3

CDR3aa: CASSAPAGGPGEQFF
d_gene: TRBD2
v_gene: TRBV6-1
j_gene: TRBJ2-1

CDR3aa: CASRLALLAGAAQETQYF
d_gene: -
v_gene: TRBV12-2
j_gene: TRBJ2-5

CDR3aa: CASAPGQGLYEQYF
d_gene: TRBD1
v_gene: TRBV4-1
j_gene: TRBJ2-7

CDR3aa: CASSAGQGGGYTF
d_gene: TRBD1
v_gene: TRBV2
j_gene: TRBJ1-2

CDR3aa: CASSVSFGYEQYF
d_gene: -
v_gene: TRBV6-5
j_gene: TRBJ2-7

CDR3aa: CASSDGQGIFRAEKLFF
d_gene: TRBD1
v_gene: TRBV2
j_gene: TRBJ1-4

CDR3aa: CASSLGDDRAGYTF
d_gene: TRBD1
v_gene: TRBV28
j_gene: TRBJ1-2

CDR3aa: CASSPLDLAGGTDTQYF
d_gene: TRBD2
v_gene: TRBV18
j_gene: TRBJ2-3

CDR3aa: CASSYEVSGALHEQYF
d_gene: -
v_gene: TRBV6-5
j_gene: TRBJ2-7

CDR3aa: CASSSDRGTGGKMNTEAFF
d_gene: TRBD1
v_gene: TRBV19
j_gene: TRBJ1-1

CDR3aa: CASSIGGGQRDVLTF
d_gene: -
v_gene: TRBV19
j_gene: TRBJ2-6

CDR3aa: CASSQDWPIDHEQFF
d_gene: -
v_gene: TRBV4-3
j_gene: TRBJ2-1

CDR3aa: CASSDRGLTEAFF
d_gene: TRBD1
v_gene: TRBV19
j_gene: TRBJ1-1

CDR3aa: CASSVGRQDRNQPQHF
d_gene: TRBD1
v_gene: TRBV9
j_gene: TRBJ1-5

CDR3aa: CASGLILNTEAFF
d_gene: -
v_gene: TRBV7-2
j_gene: TRBJ1-1

CDR3aa: CASGHRDRGSDEQYF
d_gene: TRBD1
v_gene: TRBV12-5
j_gene: -

CDR3aa: CASSEAGGPNNEQFF
d_gene: TRBD2
v_gene: TRBV25-1
j_gene: TRBJ2-1

CDR3aa: CASSSDSPQETQYF
d_gene: -
v_gene: TRBV6-5
j_gene: TRBJ2-5

CDR3aa: CASSYRTGEYEQYF
d_gene: TRBD1
v_gene: TRBV7-2
j_gene: TRBJ2-7

CDR3aa: CASSLEGHTEAFF
d_gene: -
v_gene: TRBV7-9
j_gene: TRBJ1-1

CDR3aa: CATFAGGYEQYF
d_gene: -
v_gene: TRBV28
j_gene: TRBJ2-7

CDR3aa: CASSFEENTEAFF
d_gene: -
v_gene: TRBV27
j_gene: TRBJ1-1

CDR3aa: CASSSNEKLFF
d_gene: -
v_gene: TRBV19
j_gene: TRBJ1-4

CDR3aa: CASSPPSGVDTQYF
d_gene: -
v_gene: TRBV18
j_gene: TRBJ2-3

CDR3aa: CASSGQASYNQPQHF
d_gene: TRBD1
v_gene: TRBV27
j_gene: TRBJ1-5

CDR3aa: CASSQSRAGNTIYF
d_gene: -
v_gene: TRBV4-3
j_gene: TRBJ1-3

CDR3aa: CASSPSRSAGGQETQYF
d_gene: TRBD1
v_gene: TRBV18
j_gene: TRBJ2-5

CDR3aa: CASNFGGRGANVLTF
d_gene: -
v_gene: TRBV19
j_gene: TRBJ2-6

CDR3aa: CASSLSGTGGSYEQYF
d_gene: TRBD1
v_gene: TRBV5-5
j_gene: TRBJ2-7

CDR3aa: CASSSYPAGLTGELFF
d_gene: TRBD2
v_gene: TRBV5-1
j_gene: TRBJ2-2

CDR3aa: CASSYAQGLGNTIYF
d_gene: -
v_gene: TRBV9
j_gene: TRBJ1-3

CDR3aa: CASSPRTGSNEKLFF
d_gene: TRBD1
v_gene: TRBV9
j_gene: TRBJ1-4

CDR3aa: CASSPRQGTDTEAFF
d_gene: TRBD1
v_gene: TRBV9
j_gene: TRBJ1-1

CDR3aa: CAWSVGSTGLNEKLFF
d_gene: -
v_gene: TRBV30
j_gene: TRBJ1-4

CDR3aa: CASSQDSSGGYEQYF
d_gene: TRBD2
v_gene: TRBV4-2
j_gene: TRBJ2-7

CDR3aa: CASSRRGQQTFQETQYF
d_gene: -
v_gene: TRBV5-1
j_gene: TRBJ2-5

CDR3aa: CASSLFQGWSTEAFF
d_gene: -
v_gene: TRBV5-6
j_gene: TRBJ1-1

CDR3aa: CASSQKRVLAGAPRETQYF
d_gene: TRBD2
v_gene: TRBV4-3
j_gene: TRBJ2-5

CDR3aa: CASSSQGTGELFF
d_gene: -
v_gene: TRBV7-3
j_gene: TRBJ2-2

CDR3aa: CASRGLAAYNEQFF
d_gene: TRBD2
v_gene: TRBV2
j_gene: TRBJ2-1

CDR3aa: CASSLAVDPYEQYF
d_gene: -
v_gene: TRBV13
j_gene: TRBJ2-7

CDR3aa: CASIQRRANTEAFF
d_gene: -
v_gene: TRBV6-7
j_gene: TRBJ1-1

CDR3aa: CASSESTTRNSPLHF
d_gene: -
v_gene: TRBV10-2
j_gene: TRBJ1-6

CDR3aa: CASTISVPQGMNTEAFF
d_gene: -
v_gene: TRBV4-1
j_gene: TRBJ1-1

CDR3aa: CASSYGGWDQPQHF
d_gene: -
v_gene: TRBV6-6
j_gene: TRBJ1-5

CDR3aa: CASSATGWADTQYF
d_gene: TRBD1
v_gene: TRBV7-6
j_gene: TRBJ2-3

CDR3aa: CASSQELAARGYNEQFF
d_gene: TRBD2
v_gene: TRBV4-3
j_gene: TRBJ2-1